One and the same sample provided the 17 T cell receptor beta chains below, sequenced in a study of cytomegalovirus exposure and HLA in healthy donors. Primers included in the PCR were 60 Vbeta and 13 Jbeta primers. Repertoires were generated with immunoSEQ multiplex PCR, while TCRdb's copy carries only in-frame clones and drops some. The sample includes about 91,000 clones, just under 80% of them seen just once. Sequencing was carried out using PBMCs. All receptors derive from a male donor in good health and CMV-seropositive.

V usage is TRBV28 and J usage is TRBJ2-1; D is perhaps TRBD1 (5 bases). From germline, CDR1 is MDHEN and CDR2 SYDVKM. Deletions cut 2 bases from V and 4 bases from J, with 18 bases between. The CDR3 sequence is 17 residues long. CDR3 amino acids: CASSLSVIQALYNEQFF. Here the CDR3 DNA reads TGTGCCAGCAGTTTAAGCGTGATACAGGCCCTTTACAATGAGCAGTTCTTC.

This clone was counted only a few times. The chain recombines TRBV7-7 with TRBJ1-1; D perhaps matches TRBD1 (6 bases). Germline V lookup: CDR1 SSHAT, CDR2 FNYEAQ (reference sequence). The length of the CDR3 is 13 residues. The germline V and J ends were trimmed by 4 bases and 2 bases, with 8 bases remaining between them. CDR3: CASSWTVNTEAFF. The CDR3 DNA is TGTGCCAGCAGCTGGACAGTAAACACTGAAGCTTTCTTT.

V and J are TRBV7-9 and TRBJ1-2; possibly TRBD1 for D (5 bases). CDR1 is SEHNR and CDR2 is FQNEAQ in the germline V gene (reference sequence). Trimming took off 7 bases at V and 4 bases at J, with 19 bases between the two ends. This CDR3 contains 15 residues. DNA for the CDR3: TGTGCCAGCATCCACCTCGGGGGGGTGGGCTATGGCTACACCTTC. As protein: CASIHLGGVGYGYTF.

V is TRBV5-1 and J is TRBJ2-7; 7 bases align to TRBD1. This CDR3 is built from 15 residues. The germline V gene has CDR1 SGHRS and CDR2 YFSETQ. J gave up 3 bases and V 3 bases, and 9 bases lay outside the gene matches. CDR3 in DNA: TGCGCCAGCAGCTCTACAAGAGGGGGCGGCTACGAGCAGTACTTC. This codes for CASSSTRGGGYEQYF.

The chain has TRBV19 and TRBJ1-5; weak D call: TRBD1 (5 bases). The CDR3 loop spans 15 amino acids. CDR1 LNHDA and CDR2 SQIVND come from the germline V gene (reference sequence). Trimming left V 5 bases short and J 2 bases short, with 13 bases between. The CDR3 region has the DNA TGTGCCAGTAGTCCCCAGGGTGGTGGCAATCAGCCCCAGCATTTT. Amino acids: CASSPQGGGNQPQHF.

The chain uses TRBV9 and TRBJ1-1; TRBD1 matches at 7 bases. The J segment lost 10 bases and the V segment lost 0 bases, leaving 12 bases of the junction unmatched. The CDR3 totals 15 residues. Germline V gene lookup returns CDR1 SGDLS and CDR2 YYNGEE. The chain's CDR3 is CASSVEGTQGLGAFF. For the CDR3, the DNA is TGTGCCAGCAGCGTAGAAGGGACACAGGGGCTGGGAGCTTTCTTT.

This clone was observed a few times. V usage is TRBV6-1 and J usage is TRBJ2-7; 8 bases are a match to TRBD1. CDR3 length: 20 amino acids. Losses at the gene ends were 1 base for V and 7 bases for J; bases not matched to a gene: 24. The germline CDR1 and CDR2 sequences are MNHNS and SASEGT. CDR3 in DNA: TGTGCCAGCAGTGAAGGGATGGCGGGACAGGCGAGGTCTTCCGGCGTGGAGCAGTACTTC. Translating it yields CASSEGMAGQARSSGVEQYF.

The chain carries TRBV9 and TRBJ1-5; the match to TRBD1 covers 7 bases. Germline values: CDR1 SGDLS, CDR2 YYNGEE. With 3 bases clipped from V and 0 bases from J, the junction kept 3 bases outside the gene matches. The CDR3 has 15 amino acids. In nucleotides, the CDR3 is TGTGCCAGCAGCGCAGGACAGGCTAGCAATCAGCCCCAGCATTTT. This translates into CASSAGQASNQPQHF.

The chain joins TRBV30 to TRBJ1-4; the D gene is possibly TRBD1 (5 bases). V lost 3 bases, J lost 8 bases, and 10 bases lay in between. The CDR3 runs to 12 residues. Germline V gives CDR1 GTSNPN, CDR2 SVGIG (reference sequence). DNA for the CDR3: TGTGCCTGGAGCCCTGGGGCGGAAAAACTGTTTTTT. Its protein product is CAWSPGAEKLFF.

This clone has a handful of counts. The chain uses TRBV28 and TRBJ1-1; D gene uncertain. The CDR3 is 15 residues long. Germline assignment: CDR1 MDHEN and CDR2 SYDVKM. V lost 3 bases and J 0 bases, leaving 11 bases between the germline ends. The CDR3 DNA sequence: TGTGCCAGCAGTTTCGCAGGTATTTTGAACACTGAAGCTTTCTTT. Translating gives CASSFAGILNTEAFF.

V and J are TRBV5-1 and TRBJ2-1; D may be TRBD1 (6 bases). Germline lookup yields CDR1 SGHRS and CDR2 YFSETQ. V lost 0 bases and J 0 bases, leaving 13 bases between the germline ends. The CDR3 has 17 amino acids. CDR3 bases: TGCGCCAGCAGCTTGGCAGGGGCGCCTAGCTCCTACAATGAGCAGTTCTTC. It translates to CASSLAGAPSSYNEQFF. The full variable domain, in which reference TRBV5-1 and TRBJ2-1 provide the parts outside the CDR3, is KAGVTQTPRYLIKTRGQQVTLSCSPISGHRSVSWYQQTPGQGLQFLFEYFSETQRNKGNFPGRFSGRQFSNSRSEMNVSTLELGDSALYLCASSLAGAPSSYNEQFFGPGTRLTVL.

The J gene is TRBJ2-7, the V gene TRBV11-2, with D maybe TRBD2 (5 bases). Trimming removed 1 base at V and 4 bases at J, with 5 bases between. The CDR3 has 12 residues. The germline V gene encodes CDR1 SGHAT and CDR2 FQNNGV. Written as DNA, the CDR3 is TGTGCCAGCAGCTTAGGGAGGTACGAGCAGTACTTC. Amino acids: CASSLGRYEQYF.

The chain couples TRBV6-1 to TRBJ1-5; 7 bases fit TRBD1. Germline lookup yields CDR1 MNHNS and CDR2 SASEGT. The CDR3 has 17 amino acids. Trimming took 2 bases from V and 2 from J; bases not matched to a gene: 9. The CDR3 here is CASSELIGQDGNQPQHF. CDR3 bases: TGTGCCAGCAGTGAACTCATTGGACAGGATGGCAATCAGCCCCAGCATTTT.

The chain recombines TRBV7-8 with TRBJ1-1; the match to TRBD1 covers 8 bases. The CDR3 consists of 14 residues. Germline V gives CDR1 SGHVS, CDR2 FQNEAQ. The trim removed 4 bases at V and 3 bases at J, leaving 4 bases unmatched. Here the CDR3 DNA reads TGTGCCAGCAGCTCCGGACAGGGTCACACTGAAGCTTTCTTT. Translated: CASSSGQGHTEAFF.

The chain links TRBV7-2 to TRBJ2-7; 9 bases map to TRBD1. The ends lost 5 bases at V and 0 bases at J; junction bases unmatched: 8. The CDR3 runs to 16 residues. The germline V gene encodes CDR1 SGHTA and CDR2 FQGNSA. The CDR3 nucleotides read TGTGCCAGCAGCCGGGGCGGGACAGGGAGCTCCTACGAGCAGTACTTC. It codes for CASSRGGTGSSYEQYF.

The rearrangement links TRBV7-9 to TRBJ1-5; the D is unclear. The ends were cut back, 5 bases at V and 0 bases at J, with 11 bases in the middle. The CDR3 contains 15 residues. Looked up from germline, CDR1 is SEHNR and CDR2 is FQNEAQ (reference sequence). The CDR3 here is CASSPSGDSNQPQHF. In DNA form, the CDR3 reads TGTGCCAGCAGCCCGTCCGGGGATAGCAATCAGCCCCAGCATTTT.

The rearrangement uses TRBV7-8 and TRBJ1-1, with 12 bases matching TRBD1. V was clipped by 3 bases and J by 10 bases; unmatched bases: 9. Germline CDR1 reads SGHVS; CDR2 reads FQNEAQ. CDR3 length equals 15 residues. CDR3 sequence: CASSFSSGTGGRAFF. The CDR3 bases are TGTGCCAGCAGCTTCTCGTCCGGGACAGGGGGCCGAGCTTTCTTT.